This TCR beta chain was identified during a study of blood T cell repertoires in COVID-19. Germline CDR1 reads WSHSY; CDR2 reads SAAADI. V lost 8 bases, J lost 5 bases, and 18 bases stayed unmatched. The CDR3 has 16 residues. Sequencing used immunoSEQ multiplex PCR; TCRdb keeps in-frame clones, though not all of them. The repertoire has around 200,000 clones, roughly 86% of them found once; the top ten carry about 1.7%. The clonotype originates from a man between 18 and 35 years old with active or convalescent COVID-19. The sequenced sample was peripheral blood. The rearrangement joins TRBV10-2 to TRBJ2-7; 7 bases align to TRBD1. The CDR3 here is CASSFRLLGTEDEQYF. CDR3 nucleotide sequence: TGCGCCAGCTCTTTTCGACTATTAGGGACAGAGGACGAGCAGTACTTC.